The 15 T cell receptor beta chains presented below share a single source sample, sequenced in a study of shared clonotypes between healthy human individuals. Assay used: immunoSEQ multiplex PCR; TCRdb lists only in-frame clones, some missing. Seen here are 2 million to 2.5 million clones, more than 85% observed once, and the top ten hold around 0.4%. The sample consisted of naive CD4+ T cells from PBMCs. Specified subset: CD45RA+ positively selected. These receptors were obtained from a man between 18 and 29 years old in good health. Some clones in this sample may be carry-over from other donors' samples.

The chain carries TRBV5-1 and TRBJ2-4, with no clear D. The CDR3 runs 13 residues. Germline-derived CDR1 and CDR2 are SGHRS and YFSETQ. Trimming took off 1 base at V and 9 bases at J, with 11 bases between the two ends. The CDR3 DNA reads TGCGCCAGCAGCTTGCAAGCCCTGGGCATTCAGTACTTC. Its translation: CASSLQALGIQYF.

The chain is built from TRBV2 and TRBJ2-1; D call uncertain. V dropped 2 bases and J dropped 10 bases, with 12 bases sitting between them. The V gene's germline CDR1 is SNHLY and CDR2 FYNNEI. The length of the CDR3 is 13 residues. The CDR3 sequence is CASSENTQTEQFF. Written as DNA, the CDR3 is TGTGCCAGCAGTGAAAATACACAAACCGAGCAGTTCTTC.

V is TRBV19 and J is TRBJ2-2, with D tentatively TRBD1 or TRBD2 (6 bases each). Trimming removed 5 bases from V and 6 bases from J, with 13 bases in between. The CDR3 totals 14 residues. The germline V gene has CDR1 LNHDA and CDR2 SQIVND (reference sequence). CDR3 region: CASSFYRDSGELFF. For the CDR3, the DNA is TGTGCCAGTAGTTTCTACAGGGACTCCGGGGAGCTGTTTTTT. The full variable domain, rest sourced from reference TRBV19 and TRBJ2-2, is DGGITQSPKYLFRKEGQNVTLSCEQNLNHDAMYWYRQDPGQGLRLIYYSQIVNDFQKGDIAEGYSVSREKKESFPLTVTSAQKNPTAFYLCASSFYRDSGELFFGEGSRLTVL.

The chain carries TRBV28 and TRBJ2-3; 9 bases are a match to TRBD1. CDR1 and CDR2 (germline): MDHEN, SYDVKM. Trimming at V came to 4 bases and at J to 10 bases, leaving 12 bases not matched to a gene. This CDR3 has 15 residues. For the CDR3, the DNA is TGTGCCAGCAGTTCCCCGGGACAGGGCGAGTGGGCGCAGTATTTT. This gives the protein CASSSPGQGEWAQYF.

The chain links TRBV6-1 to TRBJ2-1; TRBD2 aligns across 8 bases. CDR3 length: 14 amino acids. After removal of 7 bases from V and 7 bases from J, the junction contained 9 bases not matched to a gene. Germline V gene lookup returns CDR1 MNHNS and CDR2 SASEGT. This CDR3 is CASTVLGRGNEQFF. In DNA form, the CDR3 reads TGTGCCAGCACGGTCCTCGGGAGGGGTAATGAGCAGTTCTTC.

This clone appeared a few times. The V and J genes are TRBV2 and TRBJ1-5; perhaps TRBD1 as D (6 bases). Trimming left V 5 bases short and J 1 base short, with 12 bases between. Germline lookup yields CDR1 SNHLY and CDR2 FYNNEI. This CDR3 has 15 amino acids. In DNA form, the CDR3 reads TGTGCCAGCAGTAGGGGCAGGGGAAGCAATCAGCCCCAGCATTTT. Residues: CASSRGRGSNQPQHF.

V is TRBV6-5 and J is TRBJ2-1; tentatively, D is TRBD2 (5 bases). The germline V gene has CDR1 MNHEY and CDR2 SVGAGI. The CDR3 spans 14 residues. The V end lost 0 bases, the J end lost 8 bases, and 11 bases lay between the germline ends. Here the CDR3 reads CASSYSTRRDEQFF. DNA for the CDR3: TGTGCCAGCAGTTACTCGACCAGGCGGGATGAGCAGTTCTTC.

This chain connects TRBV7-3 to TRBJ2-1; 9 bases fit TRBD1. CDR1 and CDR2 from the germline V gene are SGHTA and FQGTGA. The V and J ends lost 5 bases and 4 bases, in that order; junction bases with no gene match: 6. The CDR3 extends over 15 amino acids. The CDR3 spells CASSPTGQGYNEQFF. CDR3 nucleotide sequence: TGTGCCAGCAGCCCTACGGGACAGGGTTACAATGAGCAGTTCTTC. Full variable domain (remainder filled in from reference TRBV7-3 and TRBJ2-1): GAGVSQTPSNKVTEKGKYVELRCDPISGHTALYWYRQSLGQGPEFLIYFQGTGAADDSGLPNDRFFAVRPEGSVSTLKIQRTERGDSAVYLCASSPTGQGYNEQFFGPGTRLTVL.

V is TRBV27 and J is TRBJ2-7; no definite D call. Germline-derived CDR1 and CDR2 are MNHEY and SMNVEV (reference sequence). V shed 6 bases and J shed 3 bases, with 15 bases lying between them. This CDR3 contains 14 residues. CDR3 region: CASSLNLWGYEQYF. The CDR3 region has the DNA TGTGCCAGCAGCCTGAACCTCTGGGGCTACGAGCAGTACTTC.

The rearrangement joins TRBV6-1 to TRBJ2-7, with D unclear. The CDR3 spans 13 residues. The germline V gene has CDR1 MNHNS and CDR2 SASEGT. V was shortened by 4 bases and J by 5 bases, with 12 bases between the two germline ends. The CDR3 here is CASSARPSDEQYF. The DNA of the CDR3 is TGTGCCAGCAGTGCGAGACCAAGCGACGAGCAGTACTTC.

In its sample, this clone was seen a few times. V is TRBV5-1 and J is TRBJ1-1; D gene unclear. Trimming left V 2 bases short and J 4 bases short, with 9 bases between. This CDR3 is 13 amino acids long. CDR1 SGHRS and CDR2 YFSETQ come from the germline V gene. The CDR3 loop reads CASSLWLATEAFF. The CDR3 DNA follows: TGCGCCAGCAGCTTATGGTTGGCCACTGAAGCTTTCTTT.

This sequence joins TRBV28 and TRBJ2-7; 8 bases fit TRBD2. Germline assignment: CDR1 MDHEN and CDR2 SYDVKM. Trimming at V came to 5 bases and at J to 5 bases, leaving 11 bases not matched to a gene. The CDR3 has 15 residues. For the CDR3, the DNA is TGTGCCAGCAGTATAGCGGGGTCAGGGGTCCACGAGCAGTACTTC. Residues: CASSIAGSGVHEQYF. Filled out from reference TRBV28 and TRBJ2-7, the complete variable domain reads DVKVTQSSRYLVKRTGEKVFLECVQDMDHENMFWYRQDPGLGLRLIYFSYDVKMKEKGDIPEGYSVSREKKERFSLILESASTNQTSMYLCASSIAGSGVHEQYFGPGTRLTVT.

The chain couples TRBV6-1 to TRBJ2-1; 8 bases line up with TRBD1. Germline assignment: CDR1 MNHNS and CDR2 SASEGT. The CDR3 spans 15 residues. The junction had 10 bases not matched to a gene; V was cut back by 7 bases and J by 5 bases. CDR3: CASKGAGGLHNEQFF. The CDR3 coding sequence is TGTGCCAGCAAGGGGGCAGGGGGCTTGCACAATGAGCAGTTCTTC.

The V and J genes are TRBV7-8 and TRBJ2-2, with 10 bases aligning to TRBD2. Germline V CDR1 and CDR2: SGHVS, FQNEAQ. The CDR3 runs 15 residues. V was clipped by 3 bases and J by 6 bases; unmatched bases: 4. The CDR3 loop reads CASSFLAGGAGELFF. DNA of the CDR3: TGTGCCAGCAGCTTTTTAGCGGGAGGTGCCGGGGAGCTGTTTTTT.

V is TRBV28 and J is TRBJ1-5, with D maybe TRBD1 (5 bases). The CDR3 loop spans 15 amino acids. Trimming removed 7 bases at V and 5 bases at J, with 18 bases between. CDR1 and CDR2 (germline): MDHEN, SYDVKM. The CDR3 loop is CASNSRGREYQPQHF. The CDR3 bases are TGTGCCAGCAACAGTCGCGGCAGGGAGTATCAGCCCCAGCATTTT.